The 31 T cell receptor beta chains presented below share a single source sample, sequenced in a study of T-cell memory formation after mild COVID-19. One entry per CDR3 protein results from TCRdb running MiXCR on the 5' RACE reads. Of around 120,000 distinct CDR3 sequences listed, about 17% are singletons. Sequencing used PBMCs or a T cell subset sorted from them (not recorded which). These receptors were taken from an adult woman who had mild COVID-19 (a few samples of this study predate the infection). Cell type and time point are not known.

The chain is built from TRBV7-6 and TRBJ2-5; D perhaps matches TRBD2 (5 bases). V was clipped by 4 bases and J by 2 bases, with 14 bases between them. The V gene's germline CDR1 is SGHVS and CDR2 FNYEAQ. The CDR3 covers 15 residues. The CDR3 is CASSSRTGIQETQYF. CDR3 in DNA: TGTGCCAGCAGCTCCAGAACGGGAATACAAGAGACCCAGTACTTC.

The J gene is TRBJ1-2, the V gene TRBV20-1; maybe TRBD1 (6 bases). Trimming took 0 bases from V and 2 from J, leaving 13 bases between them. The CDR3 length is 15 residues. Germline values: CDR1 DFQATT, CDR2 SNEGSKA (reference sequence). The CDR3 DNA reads TGCAGTGCTAGAGATCAGGGACAACTAAACTATGGCTACACCTTC. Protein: CSARDQGQLNYGYTF.

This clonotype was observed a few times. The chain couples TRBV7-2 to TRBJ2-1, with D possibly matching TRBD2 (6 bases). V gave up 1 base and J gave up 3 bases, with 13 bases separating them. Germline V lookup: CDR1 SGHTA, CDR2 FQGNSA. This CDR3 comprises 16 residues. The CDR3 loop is CASSLVGLAYYNEQFF. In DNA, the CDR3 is TGTGCCAGCAGCTTAGTCGGTCTAGCGTACTACAATGAGCAGTTCTTC.

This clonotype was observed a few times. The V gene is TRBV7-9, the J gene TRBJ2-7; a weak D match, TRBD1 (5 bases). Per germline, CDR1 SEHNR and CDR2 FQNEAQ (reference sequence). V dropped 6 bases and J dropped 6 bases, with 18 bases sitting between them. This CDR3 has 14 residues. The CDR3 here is CASRMEPGLGEQYF. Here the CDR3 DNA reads TGTGCCAGCAGGATGGAGCCAGGGCTCGGCGAGCAGTACTTC.

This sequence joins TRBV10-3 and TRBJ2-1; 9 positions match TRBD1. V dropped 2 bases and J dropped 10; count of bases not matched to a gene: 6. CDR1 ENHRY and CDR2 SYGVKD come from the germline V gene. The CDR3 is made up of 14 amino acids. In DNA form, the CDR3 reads TGTGCCATCAGTGAGGACAGGGGGGTTATAGAGCAGTTCTTC. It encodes CAISEDRGVIEQFF.

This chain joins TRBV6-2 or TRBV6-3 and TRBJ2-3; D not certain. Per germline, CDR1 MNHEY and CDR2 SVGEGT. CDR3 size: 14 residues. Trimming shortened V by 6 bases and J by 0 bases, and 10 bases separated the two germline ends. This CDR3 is CASSFGASTDTQYF. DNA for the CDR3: TGTGCCAGCAGCTTCGGAGCGAGCACAGATACGCAGTATTTT.

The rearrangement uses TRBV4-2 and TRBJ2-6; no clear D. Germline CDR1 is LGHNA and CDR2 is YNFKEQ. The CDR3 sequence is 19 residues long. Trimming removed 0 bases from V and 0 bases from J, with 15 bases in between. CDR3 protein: CASSQDSQTSLSGANVLTF. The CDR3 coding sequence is TGTGCCAGCAGCCAAGATTCCCAGACCTCCCTCTCTGGGGCCAACGTCCTGACTTTC.

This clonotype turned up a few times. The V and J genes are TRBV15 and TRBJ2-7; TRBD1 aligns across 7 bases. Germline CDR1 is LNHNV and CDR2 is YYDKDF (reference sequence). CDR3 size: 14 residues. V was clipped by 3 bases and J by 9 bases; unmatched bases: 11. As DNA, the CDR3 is TGTGCCACCAGCAGGCCGGGACAGTATATGGTGCAGTACTTC. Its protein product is CATSRPGQYMVQYF.

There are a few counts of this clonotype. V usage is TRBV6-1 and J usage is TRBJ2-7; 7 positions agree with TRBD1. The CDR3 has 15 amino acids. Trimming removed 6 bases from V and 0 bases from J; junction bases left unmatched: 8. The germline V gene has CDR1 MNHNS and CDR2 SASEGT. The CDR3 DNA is TGTGCCAGCAGGATACCGGGACAGATCTCCTACGAGCAGTACTTC. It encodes CASRIPGQISYEQYF.

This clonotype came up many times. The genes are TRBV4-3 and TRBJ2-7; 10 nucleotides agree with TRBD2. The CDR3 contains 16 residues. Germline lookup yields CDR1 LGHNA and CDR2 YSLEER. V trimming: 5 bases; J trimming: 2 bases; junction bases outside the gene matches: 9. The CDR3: CASSMGLAGETYEQYF. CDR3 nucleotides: TGCGCCAGCAGCATGGGGCTAGCGGGAGAAACCTACGAGCAGTACTTC.

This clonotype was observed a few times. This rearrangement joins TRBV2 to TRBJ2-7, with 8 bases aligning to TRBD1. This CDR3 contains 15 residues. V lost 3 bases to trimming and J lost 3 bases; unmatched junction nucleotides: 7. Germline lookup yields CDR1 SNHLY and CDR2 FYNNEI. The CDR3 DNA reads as TGTGCCAGCAGTGAGGGACAGGCTTTGGGCTACGAGCAGTACTTC. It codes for CASSEGQALGYEQYF.

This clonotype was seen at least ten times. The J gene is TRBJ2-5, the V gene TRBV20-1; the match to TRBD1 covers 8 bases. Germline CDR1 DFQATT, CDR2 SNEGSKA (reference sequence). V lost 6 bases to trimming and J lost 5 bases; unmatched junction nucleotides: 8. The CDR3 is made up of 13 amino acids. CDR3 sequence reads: CSAPDRDRETQYF. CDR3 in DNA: TGCAGTGCGCCGGACAGGGATCGGGAGACCCAGTACTTC.

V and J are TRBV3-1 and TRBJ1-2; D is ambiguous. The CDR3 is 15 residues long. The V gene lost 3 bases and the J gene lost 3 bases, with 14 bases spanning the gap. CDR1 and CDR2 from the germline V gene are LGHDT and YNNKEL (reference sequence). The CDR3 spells CASSQTTNGYYGYTF. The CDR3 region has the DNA TGTGCCAGCAGCCAGACAACGAACGGGTACTATGGCTACACCTTC.

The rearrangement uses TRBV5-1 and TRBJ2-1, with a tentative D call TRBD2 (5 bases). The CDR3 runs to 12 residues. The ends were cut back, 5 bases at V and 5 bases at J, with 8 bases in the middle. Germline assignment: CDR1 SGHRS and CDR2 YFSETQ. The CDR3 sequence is CASRAEDNEQFF. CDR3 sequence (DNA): TGCGCCAGCAGGGCGGAGGACAATGAGCAGTTCTTC.

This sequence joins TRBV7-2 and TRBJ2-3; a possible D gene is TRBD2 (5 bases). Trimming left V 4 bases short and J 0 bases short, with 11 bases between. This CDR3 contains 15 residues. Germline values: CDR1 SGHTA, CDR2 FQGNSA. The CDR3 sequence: CASSSISASTDTQYF. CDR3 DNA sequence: TGTGCCAGCAGCTCGATTAGCGCGAGCACAGATACGCAGTATTTT.

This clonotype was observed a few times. This CDR3 reads CASSSGTDLYEQYF. Written as DNA, the CDR3 is TGCGCCAGCAGCTCCGGGACAGACCTCTACGAGCAGTACTTC. The rearrangement links TRBV5-1 to TRBJ2-7, with 7 bases fitting TRBD1. This CDR3 has 14 amino acids. Germline CDR1 SGHRS, CDR2 YFSETQ. The V and J ends lost 3 bases and 3 bases, in that order; junction bases with no gene match: 6.

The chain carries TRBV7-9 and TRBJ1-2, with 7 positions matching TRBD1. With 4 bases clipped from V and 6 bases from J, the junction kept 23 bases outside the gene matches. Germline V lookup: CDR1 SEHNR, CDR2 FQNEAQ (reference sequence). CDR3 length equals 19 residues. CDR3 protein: CASSSIYPDRAVGRNGYTF. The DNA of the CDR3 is TGTGCCAGCAGCTCTATCTACCCTGACAGGGCGGTTGGGAGAAATGGCTACACCTTC.

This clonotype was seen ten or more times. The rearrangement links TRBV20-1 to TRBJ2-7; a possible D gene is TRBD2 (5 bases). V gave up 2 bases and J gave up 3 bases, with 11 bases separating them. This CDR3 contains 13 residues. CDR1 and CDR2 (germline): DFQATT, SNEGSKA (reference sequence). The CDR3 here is CSARSRGFYEQYF. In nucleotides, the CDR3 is TGCAGTGCTAGATCCCGCGGGTTCTACGAGCAGTACTTC.

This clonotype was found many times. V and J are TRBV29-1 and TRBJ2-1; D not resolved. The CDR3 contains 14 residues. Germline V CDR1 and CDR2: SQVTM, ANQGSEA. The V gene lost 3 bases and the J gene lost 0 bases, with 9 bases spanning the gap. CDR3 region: CSVDRRDSYNEQFF. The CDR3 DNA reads TGCAGCGTTGATCGCCGTGACTCCTACAATGAGCAGTTCTTC.

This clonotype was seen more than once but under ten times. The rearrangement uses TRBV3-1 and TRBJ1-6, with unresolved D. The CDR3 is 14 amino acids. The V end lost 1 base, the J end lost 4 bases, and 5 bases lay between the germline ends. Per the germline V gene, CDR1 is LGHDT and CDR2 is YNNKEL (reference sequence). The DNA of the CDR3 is TGTGCCAGCAGCCAAGGAGTGTATAATTCACCCCTCCACTTT. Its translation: CASSQGVYNSPLHF.

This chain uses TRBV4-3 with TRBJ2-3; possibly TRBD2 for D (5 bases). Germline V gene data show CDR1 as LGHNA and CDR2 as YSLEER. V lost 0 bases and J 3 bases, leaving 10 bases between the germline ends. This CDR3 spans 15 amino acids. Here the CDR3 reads CASSQELAYTDTQYF. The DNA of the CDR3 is TGCGCCAGCAGCCAAGAATTAGCGTATACAGATACGCAGTATTTT.

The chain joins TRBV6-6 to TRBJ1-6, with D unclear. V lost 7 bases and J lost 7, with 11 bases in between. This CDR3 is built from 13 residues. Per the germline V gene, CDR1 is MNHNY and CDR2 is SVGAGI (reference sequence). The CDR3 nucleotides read TGTGCCAGCAAGAGACAAGAAAATTCACCCCTCCACTTT. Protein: CASKRQENSPLHF.

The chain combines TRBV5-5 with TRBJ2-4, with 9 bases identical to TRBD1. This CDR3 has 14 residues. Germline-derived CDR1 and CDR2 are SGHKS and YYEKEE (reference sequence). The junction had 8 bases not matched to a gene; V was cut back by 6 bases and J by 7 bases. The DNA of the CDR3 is TGTGCCAGCATCTCGACAGGGGGTGATAACATTCAGTACTTC. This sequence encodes CASISTGGDNIQYF.

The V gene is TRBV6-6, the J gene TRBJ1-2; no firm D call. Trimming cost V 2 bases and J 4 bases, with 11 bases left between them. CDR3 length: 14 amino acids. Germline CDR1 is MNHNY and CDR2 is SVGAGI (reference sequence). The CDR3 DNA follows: TGTGCCAGCAGTTACATTAGAGACCCCTATGGCTACACCTTC. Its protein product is CASSYIRDPYGYTF.

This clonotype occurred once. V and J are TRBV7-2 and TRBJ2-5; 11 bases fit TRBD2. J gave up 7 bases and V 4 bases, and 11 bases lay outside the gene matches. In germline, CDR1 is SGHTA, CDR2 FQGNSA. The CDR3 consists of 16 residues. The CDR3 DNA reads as TGTGCCAGCAGCTCCATGGATAGCGGGAGGGGGGTGACCCAGTACTTC. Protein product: CASSSMDSGRGVTQYF.

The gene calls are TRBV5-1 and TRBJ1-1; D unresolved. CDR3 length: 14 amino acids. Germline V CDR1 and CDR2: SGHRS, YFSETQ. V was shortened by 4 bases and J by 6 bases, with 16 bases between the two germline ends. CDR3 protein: CASSPGTPRAEAFF. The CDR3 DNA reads TGCGCCAGCAGCCCCGGCACCCCGCGGGCTGAAGCTTTCTTT.

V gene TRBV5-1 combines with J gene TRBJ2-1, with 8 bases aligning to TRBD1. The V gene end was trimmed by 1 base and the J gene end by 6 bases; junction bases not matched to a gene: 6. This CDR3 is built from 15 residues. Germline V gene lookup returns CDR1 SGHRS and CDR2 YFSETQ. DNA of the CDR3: TGCGCCAGCAGCTTGCATCAGGGGGCGACCAATGAGCAGTTCTTC. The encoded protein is CASSLHQGATNEQFF.

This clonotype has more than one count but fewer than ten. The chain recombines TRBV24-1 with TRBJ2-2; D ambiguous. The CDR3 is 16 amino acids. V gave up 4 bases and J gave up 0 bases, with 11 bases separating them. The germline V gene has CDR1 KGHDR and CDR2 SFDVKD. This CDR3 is CATSDPDRPNTGELFF. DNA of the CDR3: TGTGCCACCAGTGACCCGGACCGACCGAACACCGGGGAGCTGTTTTTT.

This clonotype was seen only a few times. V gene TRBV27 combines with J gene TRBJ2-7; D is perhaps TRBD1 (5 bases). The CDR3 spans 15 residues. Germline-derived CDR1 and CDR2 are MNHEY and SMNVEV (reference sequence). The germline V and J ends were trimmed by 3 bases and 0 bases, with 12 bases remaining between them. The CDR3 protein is CASSFSRASSYEQYF. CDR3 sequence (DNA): TGTGCCAGCAGTTTTTCCAGGGCTTCCTCCTACGAGCAGTACTTC.

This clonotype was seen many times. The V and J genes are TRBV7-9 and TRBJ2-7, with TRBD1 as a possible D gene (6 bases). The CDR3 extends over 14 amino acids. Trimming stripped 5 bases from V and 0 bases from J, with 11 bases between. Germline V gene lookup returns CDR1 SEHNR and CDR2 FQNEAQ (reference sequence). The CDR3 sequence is CASSPTGPSYEQYF. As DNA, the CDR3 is TGTGCCAGCAGCCCGACAGGTCCCTCCTACGAGCAGTACTTC.

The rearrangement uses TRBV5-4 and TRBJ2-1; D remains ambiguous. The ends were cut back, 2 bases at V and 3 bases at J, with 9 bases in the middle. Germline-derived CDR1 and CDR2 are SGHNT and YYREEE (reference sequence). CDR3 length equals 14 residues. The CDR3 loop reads CASSLKTFYNEQFF. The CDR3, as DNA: TGTGCCAGCAGCTTAAAAACCTTCTACAATGAGCAGTTCTTC.